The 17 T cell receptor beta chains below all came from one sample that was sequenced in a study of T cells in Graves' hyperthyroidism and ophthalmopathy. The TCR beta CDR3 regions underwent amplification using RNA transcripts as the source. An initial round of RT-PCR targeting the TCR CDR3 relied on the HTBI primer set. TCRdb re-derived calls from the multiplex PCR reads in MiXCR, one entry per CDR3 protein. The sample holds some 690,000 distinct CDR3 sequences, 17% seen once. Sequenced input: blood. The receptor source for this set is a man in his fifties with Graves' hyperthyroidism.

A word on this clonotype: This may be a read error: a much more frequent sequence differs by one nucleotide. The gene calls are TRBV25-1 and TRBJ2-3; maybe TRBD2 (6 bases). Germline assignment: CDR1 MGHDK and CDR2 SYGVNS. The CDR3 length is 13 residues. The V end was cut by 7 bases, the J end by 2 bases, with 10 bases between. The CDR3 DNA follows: TGTGCCAGCACCGAGGACTACACAGATACGCAGTATTTT. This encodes CASTEDYTDTQYF.

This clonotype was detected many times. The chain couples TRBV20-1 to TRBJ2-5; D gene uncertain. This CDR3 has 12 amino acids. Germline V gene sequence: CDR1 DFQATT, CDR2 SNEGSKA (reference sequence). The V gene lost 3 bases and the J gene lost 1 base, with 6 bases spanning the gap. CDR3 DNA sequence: TGCAGTGCTAGGACAAGCCAAGAGACCCAGTACTTC. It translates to CSARTSQETQYF.

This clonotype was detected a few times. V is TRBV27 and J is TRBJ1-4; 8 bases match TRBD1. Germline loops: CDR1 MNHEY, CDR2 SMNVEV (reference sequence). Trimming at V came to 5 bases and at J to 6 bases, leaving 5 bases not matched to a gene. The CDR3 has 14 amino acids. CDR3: CASSPGTGHEKLFF. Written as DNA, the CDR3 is TGTGCCAGCAGTCCCGGGACAGGTCATGAAAAACTGTTTTTT.

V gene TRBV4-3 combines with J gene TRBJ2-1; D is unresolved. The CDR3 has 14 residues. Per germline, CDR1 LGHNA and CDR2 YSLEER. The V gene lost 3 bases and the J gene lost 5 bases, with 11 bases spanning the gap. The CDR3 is CASSHQTRDNEQFF. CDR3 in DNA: TGCGCCAGCAGCCATCAAACACGCGACAATGAGCAGTTCTTC.

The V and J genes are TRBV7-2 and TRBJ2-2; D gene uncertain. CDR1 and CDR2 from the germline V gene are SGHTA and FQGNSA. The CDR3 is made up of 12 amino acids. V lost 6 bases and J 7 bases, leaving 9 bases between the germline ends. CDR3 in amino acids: CASRPSFGELFF. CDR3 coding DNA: TGTGCCAGCAGACCCTCTTTCGGGGAGCTGTTTTTT.

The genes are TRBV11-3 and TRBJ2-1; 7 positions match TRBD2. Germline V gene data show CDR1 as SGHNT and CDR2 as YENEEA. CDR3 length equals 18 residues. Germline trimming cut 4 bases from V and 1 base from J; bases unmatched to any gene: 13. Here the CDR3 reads CASSSRGKEGGSYNEQFF. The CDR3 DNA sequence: TGTGCCAGCAGCTCAAGGGGAAAAGAGGGAGGGTCCTACAATGAGCAGTTCTTC.

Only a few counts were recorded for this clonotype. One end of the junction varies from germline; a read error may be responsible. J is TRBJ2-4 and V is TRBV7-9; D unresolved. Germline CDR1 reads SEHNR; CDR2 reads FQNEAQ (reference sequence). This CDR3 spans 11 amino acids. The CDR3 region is CASSRENIQYF. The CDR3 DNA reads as TGCGCCAGCAGCAGAGAAAACATTCAGTACTTC.

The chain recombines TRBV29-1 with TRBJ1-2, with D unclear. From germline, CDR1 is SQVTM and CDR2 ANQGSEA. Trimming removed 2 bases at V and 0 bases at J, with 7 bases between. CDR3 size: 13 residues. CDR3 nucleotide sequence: TGCAGCGTTGAAAACTTTTCTAACTATGGCTACACCTTC. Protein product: CSVENFSNYGYTF. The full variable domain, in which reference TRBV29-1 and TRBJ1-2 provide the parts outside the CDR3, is SAVISQKPSRDICQRGTSLTIQCQVDSQVTMMFWYRQQPGQSLTLIATANQGSEATYESGFVIDKFPISRPNLTFSTLTVSNMSPEDSSIYLCSVENFSNYGYTFGSGTRLTVV.

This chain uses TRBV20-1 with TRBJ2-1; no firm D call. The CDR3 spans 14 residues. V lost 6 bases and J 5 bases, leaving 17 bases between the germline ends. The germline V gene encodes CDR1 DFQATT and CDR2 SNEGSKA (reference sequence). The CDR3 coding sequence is TGCAGTGCCCCAAGGGCCCGAGAGAACAATGAGCAGTTCTTC. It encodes CSAPRARENNEQFF.

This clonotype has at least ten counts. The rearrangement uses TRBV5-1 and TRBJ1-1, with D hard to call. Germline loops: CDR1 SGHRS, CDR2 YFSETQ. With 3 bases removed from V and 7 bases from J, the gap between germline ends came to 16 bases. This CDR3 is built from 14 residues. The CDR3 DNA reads TGCGCCAGCAGCTCCCAAACTCGTCAGGATGAAGCTTTCTTT. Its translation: CASSSQTRQDEAFF.

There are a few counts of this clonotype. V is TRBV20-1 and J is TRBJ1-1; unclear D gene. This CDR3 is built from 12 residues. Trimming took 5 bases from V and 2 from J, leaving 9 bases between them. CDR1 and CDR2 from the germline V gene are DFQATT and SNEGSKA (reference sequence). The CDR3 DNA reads TGCAGTGCTGGATACGGCAACACTGAAGCTTTCTTT. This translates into CSAGYGNTEAFF.

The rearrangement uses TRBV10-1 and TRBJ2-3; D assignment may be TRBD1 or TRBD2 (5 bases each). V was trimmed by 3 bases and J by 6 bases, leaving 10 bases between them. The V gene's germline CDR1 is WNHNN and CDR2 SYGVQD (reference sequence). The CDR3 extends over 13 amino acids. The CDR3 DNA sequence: TGCGCCAGCAGTGAACCCGGGGCGGATACGCAGTATTTT. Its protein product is CASSEPGADTQYF.

In DNA, the CDR3 is TGTGCCAGCAGCCTACAGGGCCCCCTTCTTGTAACAGATACGCAGTATTTT. It specifies CASSLQGPLLVTDTQYF. The chain couples TRBV7-3 to TRBJ2-3; D is possibly TRBD1 (6 bases). CDR3 length: 17 amino acids. Germline CDR1 is SGHTA and CDR2 is FQGTGA. V was shortened by 5 bases and J by 3 bases, with 21 bases between the two germline ends.

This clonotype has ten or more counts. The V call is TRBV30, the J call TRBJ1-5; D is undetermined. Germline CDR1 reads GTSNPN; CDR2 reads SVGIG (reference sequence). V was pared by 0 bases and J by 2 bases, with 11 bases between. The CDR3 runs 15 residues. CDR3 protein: CAWSVISGGNQPQHF. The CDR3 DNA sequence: TGTGCCTGGAGTGTAATCAGCGGTGGCAATCAGCCCCAGCATTTT.

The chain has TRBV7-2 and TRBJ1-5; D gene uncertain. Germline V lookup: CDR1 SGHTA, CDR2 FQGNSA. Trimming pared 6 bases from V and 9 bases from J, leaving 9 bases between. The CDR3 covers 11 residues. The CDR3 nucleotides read TGTGCCAGCAGTTTGGAGGGGCCCCAGCATTTT. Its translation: CASSLEGPQHF. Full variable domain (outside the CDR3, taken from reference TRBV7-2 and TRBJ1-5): GAGVSQSPSNKVTEKGKDVELRCDPISGHTALYWYRQSLGQGLEFLIYFQGNSAPDKSGLPSDRFSAERTGGSVSTLTIQRTQQEDSAVYLCASSLEGPQHFGDGTRLSIL.

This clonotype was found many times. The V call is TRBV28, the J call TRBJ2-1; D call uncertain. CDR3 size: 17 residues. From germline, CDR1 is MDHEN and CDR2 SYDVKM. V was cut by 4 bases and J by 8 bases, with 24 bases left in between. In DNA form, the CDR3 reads TGTGCCAGCAGTTCCTACTCCCACGGGCGTAGAAACGATGAGCAGTTCTTC. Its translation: CASSSYSHGRRNDEQFF.

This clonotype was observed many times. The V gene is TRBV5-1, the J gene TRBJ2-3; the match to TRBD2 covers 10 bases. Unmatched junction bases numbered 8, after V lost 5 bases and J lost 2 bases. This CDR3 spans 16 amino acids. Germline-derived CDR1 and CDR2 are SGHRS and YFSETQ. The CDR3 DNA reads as TGCGCCAGCAGTTACCTAGCGGGAGCGCACACAGATACGCAGTATTTT. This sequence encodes CASSYLAGAHTDTQYF.